Following are 23 T cell receptor beta chains from one sample sequenced in a study of metastatic and nonmetastatic thyroid tumors. Nobody among the patients had been given any treatment before thyroid surgery. With MiXCR, TCRdb reprocessed the PCR reads. Among some 42,000 clones listed, around 30% were seen once. Material for sequencing was blood. Source of these receptors: a male donor with papillary thyroid cancer or a benign thyroid nodule (not recorded which). Some clones in this sample may be carry-over from other donors' samples.

This sequence joins TRBV20-1 and TRBJ2-7; D remains unclear. The germline gives CDR1 DFQATT, CDR2 SNEGSKA (reference sequence). Trimming removed 5 bases at V and 5 bases at J, with 19 bases between. This CDR3 comprises 14 residues. The CDR3 DNA follows: TGCAGTGCTTTAAGCGAGCTGGGGTCAAACGAGCAGTACTTC. Translating it yields CSALSELGSNEQYF.

The chain combines TRBV7-9 with TRBJ2-5; D unresolved. Germline V gives CDR1 SEHNR, CDR2 FQNEAQ (reference sequence). V shed 1 base and J shed 1 base, with 1 base lying between them. This CDR3 has 12 amino acids. CDR3 loop: CASSLGQETQYF. DNA of the CDR3: TGTGCCAGCAGCTTAGGCCAAGAGACCCAGTACTTC.

In this sample, this clone turned up many times. This chain connects TRBV6-4 to TRBJ2-3, with 7 bases that match TRBD2. Germline V gene data show CDR1 as MRHNA and CDR2 as SNTAGT. V lost 2 bases and J lost 2; bases outside the gene matches: 4. The CDR3 runs 15 residues. CDR3 DNA sequence: TGTGCCAGCAGTGACGCGGGGAGGGCCACAGATACGCAGTATTTT. Encoded protein: CASSDAGRATDTQYF.

This clone was detected many times. CDR3 region: CASSSVPGNEQYF. The CDR3, as DNA: TGTGCCAGCAGCTCCGTCCCAGGGAACGAGCAGTACTTC. The chain joins TRBV5-4 to TRBJ2-7; maybe TRBD1 (5 bases). The CDR3 covers 13 residues. CDR1 and CDR2 from the germline V gene are SGHNT and YYREEE (reference sequence). V lost 3 bases and J lost 5, with 12 bases in between.

This clone was recorded at least ten times. V usage is TRBV19 and J usage is TRBJ2-1; D is undetermined. This CDR3 has 16 amino acids. Per the germline V gene, CDR1 is LNHDA and CDR2 is SQIVND (reference sequence). The ends were cut back, 5 bases at V and 6 bases at J, with 20 bases in the middle. Here the CDR3 DNA reads TGTGCCAGTAGTCTCCTTCACTCCGCAATAGCCAATGAGCAGTTCTTC. It is translated as CASSLLHSAIANEQFF.

Points on this clone: At the DNA level, this CDR3 is encoded by other sequences in the same sample as well. The chain recombines TRBV20-1 with TRBJ2-1, with a weak D call TRBD1 (5 bases). Germline CDR1 reads DFQATT; CDR2 reads SNEGSKA (reference sequence). CDR3 length: 11 amino acids. The germline V and J ends were trimmed by 3 bases and 15 bases, with 15 bases remaining between them. The CDR3 loop reads CSARFADIPFF. CDR3 sequence (DNA): TGCAGTGCTAGGTTCGCGGACATCCCGTTCTTC.

This clone was detected only a few times. The rearrangement uses TRBV28 and TRBJ1-2; unclear D gene. V lost 5 bases and J lost 3, with 7 bases in between. Germline V CDR1 and CDR2: MDHEN, SYDVKM. The CDR3 is 12 amino acids. The CDR3 coding sequence is TGTGCCAGCAGTCCTGAACACTATGGCTACACCTTC. It is translated as CASSPEHYGYTF.

The chain joins TRBV7-6 to TRBJ2-1, with 7 bases that match TRBD2. The V segment lost 1 base and the J segment 0 bases; nucleotides outside the gene matches: 3. The CDR3 is made up of 16 amino acids. From germline, CDR1 is SGHVS and CDR2 FNYEAQ. The CDR3 nucleotides read TGTGCCAGCAGCTTAGTAAGCGGGGCCTCCTACAATGAGCAGTTCTTC. Translated, it gives CASSLVSGASYNEQFF.

This clone came up a few times. This rearrangement joins TRBV7-9 to TRBJ1-6; no reliable D call. The V gene's germline CDR1 is SEHNR and CDR2 FQNEAQ (reference sequence). The CDR3 has 12 amino acids. Trimming left V 11 bases short and J 9 bases short, with 14 bases between. The CDR3 bases are TGTGCCGGCGTGTCAGCGGGTTCACCCCTCCACTTT. Translating it yields CAGVSAGSPLHF. The variable domain in full, with the rest retrieved from reference TRBV7-9 and TRBJ1-6, is DTGVSQNPRHKITKRGQNVTFRCDPISEHNRLYWYRQTLGQGPEFLTYFQNEAQLEKSRLLSDRFSAERPKGSFSTLEIQRTEQGDSAMYLCAGVSAGSPLHFGNGTRLTVT.

This clone occurred a few times. The chain uses TRBV28 and TRBJ2-7, with 12 bases that match TRBD2. V lost 4 bases to trimming and J lost 4 bases; unmatched junction nucleotides: 8. CDR1 and CDR2 from the germline V gene are MDHEN and SYDVKM. The CDR3 has 16 residues. The CDR3 is CASSSATSGSGYEQYF. For the CDR3, the DNA is TGTGCCAGCAGTTCCGCGACTAGCGGGAGTGGGTACGAGCAGTACTTC.

This chain joins TRBV6-2 or TRBV6-3 and TRBJ2-3, with TRBD1 as a possible D gene (5 bases). The CDR3 sequence is 13 residues long. The V gene lost 6 bases and the J gene lost 2 bases, with 9 bases spanning the gap. Germline CDR1 reads MNHEY; CDR2 reads SVGEGT. CDR3 residues: CASRRQYTDTQYF. The CDR3 bases are TGTGCCAGCAGACGACAGTACACAGATACGCAGTATTTT.

The V and J genes are TRBV6-5 and TRBJ1-2; possibly TRBD1 for D (6 bases). V lost 2 bases, J lost 8 bases, and 15 bases lay in between. Germline V gene sequence: CDR1 MNHEY, CDR2 SVGAGI. The length of the CDR3 is 14 residues. The CDR3 DNA sequence: TGTGCCAGCAGTTACGGGGGCAGGTACCCGGGCTACACCTTC. Protein: CASSYGGRYPGYTF.

This clone was picked up a small number of times. V and J are TRBV24-1 and TRBJ1-2; maybe TRBD1 (5 bases). CDR1 is KGHDR and CDR2 is SFDVKD in the germline V gene. CDR3 length: 14 residues. Between the trimmed V and J ends, which lost 4 bases and 0 bases, there was a span of 8 bases. The CDR3 region has the DNA TGTGCCACCAGTGAGGCAGGGTCTAACTATGGCTACACCTTC. This sequence encodes CATSEAGSNYGYTF.

In DNA, the CDR3 is TGTGCCAGCAGCCAAGACCGGGACGGGTACTACGGAGATACGCAGTATTTT. This encodes CASSQDRDGYYGDTQYF. The chain links TRBV14 to TRBJ2-3; tentatively, D is TRBD1 or TRBD2 (5 bases each). V lost 0 bases to trimming and J lost 5 bases, with 18 bases between them. The CDR3 runs to 17 residues. The germline CDR1 and CDR2 sequences are SGHDN and FVKESK.

The V and J genes are TRBV6-1 and TRBJ2-1; D call uncertain. The CDR3 is 14 amino acids. The germline V and J ends were trimmed by 3 bases and 3 bases, with 9 bases remaining between them. Germline CDR1 is MNHNS and CDR2 is SASEGT. The DNA for the CDR3 is TGTGCCAGCAGTGATCTAGTAGGCTACAATGAGCAGTTCTTC. This translates into CASSDLVGYNEQFF.

This clone came up once. The V and J genes are TRBV20-1 and TRBJ1-1; D may be TRBD1 (5 bases). This CDR3 is 13 amino acids long. Trimming left V 3 bases short and J 4 bases short, with 12 bases between. Germline V gene sequence: CDR1 DFQATT, CDR2 SNEGSKA (reference sequence). The CDR3 DNA sequence: TGCAGTGCTAGTCCTCACACAGGCACTGAAGCTTTCTTT. Its protein is CSASPHTGTEAFF.

Only a few counts were recorded for this clone. The J gene is TRBJ2-3, the V gene TRBV20-1, with TRBD2 matching 7 bases. The CDR3 is made up of 15 amino acids. J gave up 3 bases and V 5 bases, and 11 bases lay outside the gene matches. In germline, CDR1 is DFQATT, CDR2 SNEGSKA (reference sequence). The CDR3 protein is CSAPTAGDLTDTQYF. The CDR3 region has the DNA TGCAGTGCTCCAACCGCGGGGGATCTAACAGATACGCAGTATTTT.

A few counts support this clone. The junction does not match germline at one end; this may be a read error. Other DNA sequences from this sample encode an identical CDR3 as well. This chain connects TRBV6-2 or TRBV6-3 to TRBJ1-3; D not certain. Germline CDR1 is MNHEY and CDR2 is SVGEGT. The CDR3 contains 15 residues. The CDR3 loop reads CASSYSRRSGNTIYF. The CDR3 nucleotides read TGCGCCAGCAGTTACTCGAGGAGGTCCGGAAACACCATATATTTT.

The chain combines TRBV11-2 with TRBJ1-1; 10 bases match TRBD1. The V gene's germline CDR1 is SGHAT and CDR2 FQNNGV. There are 16 residues in the CDR3. Germline trimming cut 5 bases from V and 5 bases from J; bases unmatched to any gene: 11. CDR3 region: CASSPTGGNLNTEAFF. As DNA, the CDR3 is TGTGCCAGCAGCCCGACAGGGGGCAATTTAAATACTGAAGCTTTCTTT.

This clone was seen only a few times. This chain connects TRBV10-3 to TRBJ2-6; D gene unclear. Trimming stripped 8 bases from V and 0 bases from J, with 8 bases between. CDR1 ENHRY and CDR2 SYGVKD come from the germline V gene. The CDR3 spans 14 residues. CDR3 protein: CAILADSGANVLTF. CDR3 sequence (DNA): TGTGCCATCCTGGCTGACTCTGGGGCCAACGTCCTGACTTTC.

This clone was seen more than once but under ten times. Here the CDR3 reads CASRQDRVNTGELFF. The CDR3 DNA is TGTGCCAGCAGACAGGACAGGGTCAACACCGGGGAGCTGTTTTTT. The chain joins TRBV6-1 to TRBJ2-2, with TRBD1 matching over 8 bases. CDR1 MNHNS and CDR2 SASEGT come from the germline V gene. The CDR3 covers 15 residues. Germline trimming cut 6 bases from V and 2 bases from J; bases unmatched to any gene: 5.

The table lists this clone with a few counts. Additional DNA sequences in this sample encode the identical CDR3. The chain carries TRBV6-4 and TRBJ2-3; perhaps TRBD2 as D (5 bases). Looked up from germline, CDR1 is MRHNA and CDR2 is SNTAGT. Trimming stripped 5 bases from V and 2 bases from J, with 14 bases between. The CDR3 covers 15 residues. CDR3 sequence: CASSKTGVPTDTQYF. DNA for the CDR3: TGTGCCAGCAGTAAAACCGGGGTCCCCACAGATACGCAGTATTTT.

This clone was counted between two and nine times. The chain has TRBV3-1 and TRBJ2-1; D not certain. The germline V and J ends were trimmed by 4 bases and 0 bases, with 13 bases remaining between them. Germline V gene data show CDR1 as LGHDT and CDR2 as YNNKEL (reference sequence). The length of the CDR3 is 16 residues. CDR3 region: CASSPSWGGSYNEQFF. Written as DNA, the CDR3 is TGTGCCAGCAGCCCCAGTTGGGGTGGCTCCTACAATGAGCAGTTCTTC.